This T cell receptor beta chain came from a study of T cells after posttransplantation cyclophosphamide. This clone was found many times. Here immunoSEQ multiplex PCR was the method, and the copy in TCRdb shows in-frame clones only, minus some. The sample has tens of thousands of clones, none seen only once. On the day of bone marrow donation, the related graft donor provided peripheral blood. From germline, CDR1 is MNHEY and CDR2 SVGAGI. The CDR3 contains 14 residues. The V and J ends lost 2 bases and 0 bases respectively, with 5 bases between them. Sequenced material: PBMCs. This TCR was sampled from a man aged 35 to 55 in good health, CMV-negative, and a related stem cell transplant donor. The chain couples TRBV6-5 to TRBJ2-1; D is ambiguous. This CDR3 is CASSYKSSYNEQFF. CDR3 in DNA: TGTGCCAGCAGTTACAAGAGCTCCTACAATGAGCAGTTCTTC.